The 22 T cell receptor beta chains below all came from one sample that was sequenced in a study of blood T cell repertoires in COVID-19. Assay used: immunoSEQ multiplex PCR; TCRdb lists only in-frame clones, some missing. Found here are over 150,000 clones, about nine tenths of them singletons; the top ten hold 1.1%. Sequencing was carried out using peripheral blood. The receptor source for this set is a man aged 30 to 39 with acute or convalescent COVID-19.

The chain combines TRBV6-1 with TRBJ2-2; D is unclear. Germline V gene data show CDR1 as MNHNS and CDR2 as SASEGT. The V and J ends lost 2 bases and 0 bases respectively, with 4 bases between them. The CDR3 totals 14 residues. CDR3 nucleotides: TGTGCCAGCAGTGAATTCACGAACACCGGGGAGCTGTTTTTT. Translated: CASSEFTNTGELFF.

This chain joins TRBV30 and TRBJ1-4; 7 nucleotides align to TRBD1. Unmatched junction bases numbered 7, after V lost 5 bases and J lost 4 bases. Germline CDR1 and CDR2: GTSNPN and SVGIG (reference sequence). CDR3 length: 14 residues. CDR3 amino acids: CAWLRQGINEKLFF. The CDR3 DNA follows: TGTGCCTGGCTCCGACAGGGAATTAATGAAAAACTGTTTTTT.

V usage is TRBV23-1 and J usage is TRBJ2-1; 10 nucleotides line up with TRBD2. TRBV23-1 is known as an ORF, though its function is uncertain. Trimming cost V 3 bases and J 5 bases; bases outside gene matches: 13. The CDR3 loop spans 18 amino acids. The CDR3 DNA sequence: TGCGCCAGCAGTCAGCACCTAGCGGGGGAGCCCCTTAACAATGAGCAGTTCTTC. It is translated as CASSQHLAGEPLNNEQFF.

The gene calls are TRBV3-1 (or the pseudogene TRBV3-2) and TRBJ1-2; 9 bases are a match to TRBD1. The V and J ends lost 4 bases and 8 bases, in that order; junction bases with no gene match: 8. The CDR3 sequence is 14 residues long. Germline assignment: CDR1 LGHDT and CDR2 YNNKEL (reference sequence). The CDR3: CASSRGQGHDGYTF. For the CDR3, the DNA is TGTGCCAGCAGCCGAGGACAGGGGCACGACGGCTACACCTTC.

V and J are TRBV9 and TRBJ2-2, with D possibly TRBD2 on 5 matching bases. The CDR3 spans 14 residues. Germline CDR1 SGDLS, CDR2 YYNGEE. The V and J ends lost 0 bases and 6 bases respectively, with 9 bases between them. The CDR3 bases are TGTGCCAGCAGCGTAGCGGGAAGTGCCGGGGAGCTGTTTTTT. This sequence encodes CASSVAGSAGELFF.

The V gene is TRBV4-1, the J gene TRBJ1-2; D remains unclear. V was shortened by 3 bases and J by 5 bases, with 16 bases between the two germline ends. CDR1 is MGHRA, CDR2 YSYEKL, per germline. The CDR3 consists of 15 residues. The CDR3 sequence is CASSQSGEGWYGYTF. The CDR3 DNA reads as TGCGCCAGCAGCCAGTCCGGGGAGGGATGGTATGGCTACACCTTC.

The gene calls are TRBV6-1 and TRBJ2-2, with D perhaps matching TRBD1 (6 bases). V was shortened by 7 bases and J by 4 bases, with 22 bases between the two germline ends. CDR1 and CDR2 from the germline V gene are MNHNS and SASEGT. There are 17 residues in the CDR3. The CDR3 nucleotides read TGTGCCAGCACCGAAGCAGGTCAGGGGTTTGGCACCGGGGAGCTGTTTTTT. This translates into CASTEAGQGFGTGELFF.

The gene calls are TRBV30 and TRBJ2-1, with TRBD2 matching over 7 bases. V was clipped by 8 bases and J by 9 bases; unmatched bases: 7. The CDR3 runs to 11 residues. CDR1 and CDR2 from the germline V gene are GTSNPN and SVGIG (reference sequence). Written as DNA, the CDR3 is TGTGCCCGGGGGGTTTTCGGTGAGCAGTTCTTC. As protein: CARGVFGEQFF.

The chain combines TRBV9 with TRBJ2-1; 9 positions match TRBD1. This CDR3 spans 15 amino acids. Germline lookup yields CDR1 SGDLS and CDR2 YYNGEE. V dropped 0 bases and J dropped 6; count of bases not matched to a gene: 4. The CDR3 sequence is CASSVEGTGLNEQFF. The CDR3 coding sequence is TGTGCCAGCAGCGTAGAAGGGACAGGGCTCAATGAGCAGTTCTTC.

This clone showed up just once. V and J are TRBV3-1 (or the pseudogene TRBV3-2) and TRBJ2-5, with a possible D match to TRBD2 (5 bases). V lost 4 bases to trimming and J lost 5 bases, with 17 bases between them. This CDR3 has 15 residues. Germline CDR1 LGHDT, CDR2 YNNKEL (reference sequence). The CDR3 region has the DNA TGTGCCAGCAGCCCCCCATCAAGCGGTTGGGAGACCCAGTACTTC. Translating gives CASSPPSSGWETQYF.

J is TRBJ2-2 and V is TRBV11-3; maybe TRBD2 (6 bases). Trimming took off 5 bases at V and 7 bases at J, with 11 bases between the two ends. Germline V gene sequence: CDR1 SGHNT, CDR2 YENEEA. CDR3 length: 13 amino acids. The CDR3 nucleotides are TGTGCCAGCAGCCAAGTGGGGGGCGGGGAGCTGTTTTTT. It yields the protein CASSQVGGGELFF.

This chain links TRBV10-1 with TRBJ2-1, with TRBD1 as a possible D gene (6 bases). The V and J ends lost 8 bases and 10 bases respectively, with 6 bases between them. The CDR3 spans 9 residues. Germline CDR1 WNHNN, CDR2 SYGVQD (reference sequence). The CDR3 here is CASGTEQFF. The CDR3, as DNA: TGCGCCAGCGGGACAGAGCAGTTCTTC.

The chain employs TRBV6-1 and TRBJ2-7; no reliable D call. The germline CDR1 and CDR2 sequences are MNHNS and SASEGT. V was clipped by 4 bases and J by 3 bases, with 19 bases between them. The CDR3 is 16 residues long. CDR3 loop: CASSAFLAGDGYEQYF. CDR3 nucleotide sequence: TGTGCCAGCAGTGCTTTTCTTGCTGGAGACGGCTACGAGCAGTACTTC.

This sequence joins TRBV5-6 and TRBJ2-5, with TRBD1 matching over 7 bases. Unmatched junction bases numbered 13, after V lost 3 bases and J lost 5 bases. Germline CDR1 and CDR2: SGHDT and YYEEEE. CDR3 length: 16 residues. The CDR3 loop reads CASSSLTGSGRETQYF. In DNA form, the CDR3 reads TGTGCCAGCAGCTCCCTGACAGGGAGCGGAAGGGAGACCCAGTACTTC.

The CDR3 here is CASSIREAGANVLTF. CDR3 DNA sequence: TGTGCCAGTAGTATCAGGGAGGCTGGGGCCAACGTCCTGACTTTC. V usage is TRBV19 and J usage is TRBJ2-6; tentatively, D is TRBD2 (6 bases). Trimming took off 3 bases at V and 2 bases at J, with 8 bases between the two ends. There are 15 residues in the CDR3. The germline V gene has CDR1 LNHDA and CDR2 SQIVND (reference sequence).

The sample holds a few counts of this clone. The chain is built from TRBV6-1 and TRBJ2-3, with 12 bases aligning to TRBD2. The germline V gene encodes CDR1 MNHNS and CDR2 SASEGT. V trimming: 2 bases; J trimming: 4 bases; junction bases outside the gene matches: 1. The CDR3 has 15 amino acids. The CDR3 protein is CASSESSGGADTQYF. For the CDR3, the DNA is TGTGCCAGCAGTGAATCTAGCGGGGGGGCAGATACGCAGTATTTT.

The chain uses TRBV9 and TRBJ1-1, with 7 bases aligning to TRBD1. J was trimmed by 3 bases and V by 2 bases; bases with no gene match: 4. The germline CDR1 and CDR2 sequences are SGDLS and YYNGEE. The CDR3 is 14 amino acids. The CDR3 DNA reads as TGTGCCAGCAGCGTCCATACAGGGGACACTGAAGCTTTCTTT. Its protein is CASSVHTGDTEAFF.

The V and J genes are TRBV24-1 and TRBJ2-5; 10 bases match TRBD1. This CDR3 region has 18 residues. The V and J ends lost 3 bases and 0 bases, in that order; junction bases with no gene match: 9. From germline, CDR1 is KGHDR and CDR2 SFDVKD. Here the CDR3 reads CATSDDGTGALYQETQYF. The CDR3 DNA is TGTGCCACCAGTGATGATGGGACAGGGGCTCTGTACCAAGAGACCCAGTACTTC.

V gene TRBV14 combines with J gene TRBJ2-7, with unresolved D. Germline values: CDR1 SGHDN, CDR2 FVKESK. The CDR3 consists of 12 residues. Trimming took off 3 bases at V and 2 bases at J, with 5 bases between the two ends. The CDR3 here is CASSHTAYEQYF. The CDR3 nucleotides read TGTGCCAGCAGCCACACAGCCTACGAGCAGTACTTC.

This clone was observed a single time. The chain employs TRBV9 and TRBJ2-2; 8 bases line up with TRBD1. The CDR3 extends over 17 amino acids. J gave up 0 bases and V 4 bases, and 8 bases lay outside the gene matches. Germline lookup yields CDR1 SGDLS and CDR2 YYNGEE. The CDR3 DNA follows: TGTGCCAGCAGCTTACGCAGGGGGCTCCCGAACACCGGGGAGCTGTTTTTT. Translating gives CASSLRRGLPNTGELFF.

The chain links TRBV30 to TRBJ2-1; 10 bases are a match to TRBD2. The ends lost 6 bases at V and 6 bases at J; junction bases unmatched: 8. The CDR3 extends over 14 amino acids. CDR1 and CDR2 (germline): GTSNPN, SVGIG (reference sequence). The chain's CDR3 is CACQGLALANEQFF. CDR3 sequence (DNA): TGTGCCTGCCAGGGACTAGCGTTGGCCAATGAGCAGTTCTTC.

J is TRBJ2-5 and V is TRBV7-8; 9 bases agree with TRBD2. Germline CDR1 is SGHVS and CDR2 is FQNEAQ. V shed 1 base and J 4 bases; nucleotides not matched to a gene: 7. The CDR3 consists of 16 residues. The CDR3: CASSLGGVAGVETQYF. The CDR3 DNA reads TGTGCCAGCAGCTTAGGTGGGGTAGCGGGAGTAGAGACCCAGTACTTC.